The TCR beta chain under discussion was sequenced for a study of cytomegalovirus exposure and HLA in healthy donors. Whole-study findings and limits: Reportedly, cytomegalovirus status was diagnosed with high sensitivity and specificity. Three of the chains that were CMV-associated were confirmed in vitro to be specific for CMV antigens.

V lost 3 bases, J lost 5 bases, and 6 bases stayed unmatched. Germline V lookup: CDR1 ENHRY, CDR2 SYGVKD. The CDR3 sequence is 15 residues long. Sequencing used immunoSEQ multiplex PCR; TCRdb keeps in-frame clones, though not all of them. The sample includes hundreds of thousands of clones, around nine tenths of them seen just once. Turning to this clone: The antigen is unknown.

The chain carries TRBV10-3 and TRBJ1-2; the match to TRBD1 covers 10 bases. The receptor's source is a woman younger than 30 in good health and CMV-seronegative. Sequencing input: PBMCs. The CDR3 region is CAISESPGQGYGYTF. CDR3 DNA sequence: TGTGCCATCAGTGAAAGTCCGGGACAGGGGTATGGCTACACCTTC.